These 30 T cell receptor beta chains share one sample of origin, sequenced in a study of cytomegalovirus exposure and HLA in healthy donors. PCR amplification relied on 60 Vbeta primers (plus 13 Jbeta primers). The protocol was immunoSEQ multiplex PCR, while the TCRdb copy is restricted to in-frame clones and leaves out a portion. The sample has about 150,000 clones; around 65% are singletons. Sequencing was performed on PBMCs. The receptors were sampled from a woman aged 25 to 45 in good health and CMV-seropositive.

This clone was observed once. The chain couples TRBV7-2 to TRBJ2-1, with no clear D. CDR3 size: 13 residues. Germline CDR1 is SGHTA and CDR2 is FQGNSA. V was cut by 4 bases and J by 6 bases, with 10 bases left in between. CDR3 protein: CASSSTTRNEQFF. As DNA, the CDR3 is TGTGCCAGCAGCTCGACAACCCGCAATGAGCAGTTCTTC.

The chain combines TRBV5-1 with TRBJ2-3; D is possibly TRBD2 (6 bases). CDR3 length: 16 residues. Germline CDR1 reads SGHRS; CDR2 reads YFSETQ. Trimming took 3 bases from V and 5 from J, leaving 19 bases between them. In nucleotides, the CDR3 is TGCGCCAGCAGCTCGGGGGACCCGAGGAGGGAAGATACGCAGTATTTT. Protein sequence: CASSSGDPRREDTQYF.

This chain connects TRBV7-9 to TRBJ2-7; a weak D match, TRBD1 (6 bases). V gave up 8 bases and J gave up 4 bases, with 18 bases separating them. The germline V gene has CDR1 SEHNR and CDR2 FQNEAQ (reference sequence). The CDR3 has 14 amino acids. Here the CDR3 DNA reads TGTGCCAGCGGGGATAGGACAAGGGGGTACGAGCAGTACTTC. Protein sequence: CASGDRTRGYEQYF.

The table lists this clone with a few counts. V and J are TRBV6-1 and TRBJ1-2; no definite D call. The V gene's germline CDR1 is MNHNS and CDR2 SASEGT. The CDR3 is made up of 11 amino acids. Trimming removed 4 bases at V and 5 bases at J, with 5 bases between. Here the CDR3 reads CASSVTYGYTF. The CDR3 bases are TGTGCCAGCAGTGTTACTTATGGCTACACCTTC.

The chain carries TRBV30 and TRBJ2-3, with a weak D call TRBD2 (5 bases). CDR3 size: 13 residues. CDR1 is GTSNPN and CDR2 is SVGIG in the germline V gene (reference sequence). V lost 3 bases, J lost 6 bases, and 13 bases lay in between. The CDR3 loop is CAWRREGSDTQYF. The CDR3 bases are TGTGCCTGGAGGAGGGAAGGGTCCGATACGCAGTATTTT.

The rearrangement joins TRBV4-2 to TRBJ2-3, with D possibly being TRBD2 (5 bases). V was trimmed by 1 base and J by 5 bases, leaving 19 bases between them. Per germline, CDR1 LGHNA and CDR2 YNFKEQ. CDR3 size: 17 residues. CDR3 residues: CASSQVGSLSLGDTQYF. In DNA form, the CDR3 reads TGTGCCAGCAGCCAAGTGGGGAGCCTGTCCTTGGGAGATACGCAGTATTTT.

The chain links TRBV5-1 to TRBJ2-1; D might be TRBD2 (6 bases). V was shortened by 0 bases and J by 6 bases, with 13 bases between the two germline ends. The CDR3 contains 15 residues. CDR1 SGHRS and CDR2 YFSETQ come from the germline V gene. The CDR3 nucleotides read TGCGCCAGCAGCTTGGGCAGCGGGCGGGGCAATGAGCAGTTCTTC. This gives the protein CASSLGSGRGNEQFF.

This sequence joins TRBV6-5 and TRBJ2-1, with 8 bases aligning to TRBD2. The CDR3 runs 14 residues. The V segment lost 4 bases and the J segment 15 bases; nucleotides outside the gene matches: 14. Germline CDR1 and CDR2: MNHEY and SVGAGI. In DNA form, the CDR3 reads TGTGCCAGCAGTTTGACGGGAGGGCCGTCGGGAACGTTCTTC. Protein: CASSLTGGPSGTFF.

This rearrangement joins TRBV27 to TRBJ1-6, with D maybe TRBD1 (6 bases). The CDR3 has 17 amino acids. V gave up 0 bases and J gave up 5 bases, with 14 bases separating them. Germline V gene data show CDR1 as MNHEY and CDR2 as SMNVEV (reference sequence). The CDR3: CASSLSAYPGDNSPLHF. As DNA, the CDR3 is TGTGCCAGCAGTTTATCCGCTTATCCAGGGGATAATTCACCCCTCCACTTT.

CDR3 amino acids: CASSLGTPTDTQYF. For the CDR3, the DNA is TGCGCCAGCAGCTTAGGGACACCCACAGATACGCAGTATTTT. The chain employs TRBV5-1 and TRBJ2-3, with D possibly TRBD1 on 6 matching bases. V was shortened by 2 bases and J by 2 bases, with 9 bases between the two germline ends. CDR1 SGHRS and CDR2 YFSETQ come from the germline V gene. This CDR3 comprises 14 residues.

The chain combines TRBV5-1 with TRBJ1-2; a possible D gene is TRBD1 (5 bases). Germline V lookup: CDR1 SGHRS, CDR2 YFSETQ. The germline V and J ends were trimmed by 0 bases and 4 bases, with 10 bases remaining between them. This CDR3 comprises 14 residues. This CDR3 is CASSLVGGGYGYTF. The CDR3 DNA reads TGCGCCAGCAGCTTGGTGGGGGGTGGCTATGGCTACACCTTC.

The rearrangement links TRBV5-4 to TRBJ2-2, with TRBD1 matching over 7 bases. The V gene end was trimmed by 3 bases and the J gene end by 2 bases; junction bases not matched to a gene: 7. Germline loops: CDR1 SGHNT, CDR2 YYREEE (reference sequence). The CDR3 totals 16 residues. The CDR3: CASSSGQAVNTGELFF. CDR3 in DNA: TGTGCCAGCAGCTCCGGACAGGCGGTAAACACCGGGGAGCTGTTTTTT.

On this clone itself: Within the sample, other DNA sequences also encode this same CDR3. The rearrangement uses TRBV11-3 and TRBJ1-1; TRBD1 agrees at 9 bases. Per the germline V gene, CDR1 is SGHNT and CDR2 is YENEEA. The length of the CDR3 is 13 residues. J lost 4 bases, V lost 3 bases, and 0 bases had no gene match. CDR3 region: CASSLTGGTEAFF. The CDR3 DNA sequence: TGTGCCAGCAGCTTGACAGGGGGCACTGAAGCTTTCTTT. Full variable domain (remainder filled in from reference TRBV11-3 and TRBJ1-1): EAGVVQSPRYKIIEKKQPVAFWCNPISGHNTLYWYLQNLGQGPELLIRYENEEAVDDSQLPKDRFSAERLKGVDSTLKIQPAELGDSAVYLCASSLTGGTEAFFGQGTRLTVV.

This clone was found a few times. This rearrangement joins TRBV12-5 to TRBJ2-6, with D uncertain. V lost 2 bases and J 2 bases, leaving 16 bases between the germline ends. Looked up from germline, CDR1 is LGHNT and CDR2 is FRNRAP. This CDR3 is 18 amino acids long. In nucleotides, the CDR3 is TGTGCTAGTGGTTTGATTTTTGATGGAGACCCTGGGGCCAACGTCCTGACTTTC. Translation: CASGLIFDGDPGANVLTF.

V is TRBV30 and J is TRBJ2-6, with a tentative D call TRBD2 (5 bases). Trimming removed 0 bases from V and 4 bases from J, with 28 bases in between. Looked up from germline, CDR1 is GTSNPN and CDR2 is SVGIG (reference sequence). The CDR3 runs to 21 residues. CDR3 loop: CAWSVRWRRVTNSGGANVLTF. The CDR3, as DNA: TGTGCCTGGAGTGTACGGTGGAGACGGGTCACAAACTCGGGGGGGGCCAACGTCCTGACTTTC. Full variable domain (missing parts from reference TRBV30 and TRBJ2-6): SQTIHQWPATLVQPVGSPLSLECTVEGTSNPNLYWYRQAAGRGLQLLFYSVGIGQISSEVPQNLSASRPQDRQFILSSKKLLLSDSGFYLCAWSVRWRRVTNSGGANVLTFGAGSRLTVL.

The chain has TRBV2 and TRBJ2-6; D is perhaps TRBD2 (5 bases). The CDR3 length is 15 residues. V lost 8 bases and J 2 bases, leaving 13 bases between the germline ends. CDR1 SNHLY and CDR2 FYNNEI come from the germline V gene. The CDR3 protein is CASLFEGAGANVLTF. In DNA, the CDR3 is TGTGCCAGCTTATTCGAGGGCGCTGGGGCCAACGTCCTGACTTTC.

The gene calls are TRBV2 and TRBJ1-1; TRBD1 might be the D (6 bases). There are 13 residues in the CDR3. Germline V gene sequence: CDR1 SNHLY, CDR2 FYNNEI. Trimming shortened V by 4 bases and J by 1 base, and 7 bases separated the two germline ends. The CDR3, as DNA: TGTGCCAGCAGTGTGGGACAGAACACTGAAGCTTTCTTT. It codes for CASSVGQNTEAFF.

This clone turned up a few times. This chain connects TRBV10-2 to TRBJ1-5; TRBD1 aligns across 9 bases. Trimming at V came to 4 bases and at J to 8 bases, leaving 15 bases not matched to a gene. The CDR3 extends over 17 amino acids. Germline loops: CDR1 WSHSY, CDR2 SAAADI. DNA for the CDR3: TGCGCCAGCAGTGGGCCACAGGGGGCCTCAAGTTTCGAGCCCCAGCATTTT. Translated, it gives CASSGPQGASSFEPQHF.

The rearrangement joins TRBV14 to TRBJ2-5; the match to TRBD2 covers 7 bases. The J call may not be correct, given that the DNA end is closer to TRBJ2-7. The CDR3 has 14 amino acids. From germline, CDR1 is SGHDN and CDR2 FVKESK. The CDR3 loop is CASSSLATNYEQYF. CDR3 sequence (DNA): TGTGCCAGCAGCTCACTAGCGACGAATTACGAGCAGTACTTC.

This sequence joins TRBV21-1 and TRBJ1-3; TRBD1 reflects the table's D call only, with no check against the DNA. TRBV21-1 counts as a pseudogene. This CDR3 contains 15 residues. The CDR3 sequence is CASSTPDSSGNTIYF. The CDR3 DNA reads TGTGCCAGCAGCACCCCGGACAGCTCTGGAAACACCATATATTTT.

The J gene is TRBJ2-3, the V gene TRBV25-1, with D possibly matching TRBD2 (6 bases). V dropped 2 bases and J dropped 4 bases, with 16 bases sitting between them. The CDR3 is 16 amino acids. Germline CDR1 reads MGHDK; CDR2 reads SYGVNS. The CDR3 reads CASSELLREDSDTQYF. In nucleotides, the CDR3 is TGTGCCAGCAGTGAACTACTAAGGGAGGATTCAGATACGCAGTATTTT.

On this clone: Its ends do not fully match the called genes, so a read error is possible. The chain uses TRBV2 and TRBJ2-2, with D perhaps matching TRBD1 (5 bases). The CDR3 extends over 14 amino acids. Looked up from germline, CDR1 is SNHLY and CDR2 is FYNNEI. The CDR3 reads CASREDRATGELFF. The DNA for the CDR3 is TGTGCCAGCAGGGAAGACAGAGCCACCGGGGAGCTGTTTTTT.

The DNA for the CDR3 is TGTGCCAGCAGTTTCCCCGGACTAGCGGGGCGACTAAACAATGAGCAGTTCTTC. Translation: CASSFPGLAGRLNNEQFF. The chain joins TRBV28 to TRBJ2-1, with 12 bases matching TRBD2. Looked up from germline, CDR1 is MDHEN and CDR2 is SYDVKM. The CDR3 extends over 18 amino acids. Trimming took 3 bases from V and 5 from J; bases not matched to a gene: 11.

The V call is TRBV7-2, the J call TRBJ2-7; tentative D call: TRBD2 (5 bases). CDR1 is SGHTA, CDR2 FQGNSA, per germline. This CDR3 contains 15 residues. Trimming pared 3 bases from V and 3 bases from J, leaving 15 bases between. The CDR3 DNA is TGTGCCAGCAGCTTCGGACTCGGTGGAAGCTACGAGCAGTACTTC. As protein: CASSFGLGGSYEQYF.

The V gene is TRBV29-1, the J gene TRBJ1-1, with TRBD1 identical over 10 bases. V shed 6 bases, J shed 3 bases, and the junction held 7 bases outside the gene matches. The CDR3 runs to 14 residues. Germline CDR1 is SQVTM and CDR2 is ANQGSEA. The DNA of the CDR3 is TGCAGCGTGACAGGGGGCGCCGGGGACACTGAAGCTTTCTTT. It yields the protein CSVTGGAGDTEAFF.

The chain has TRBV15 and TRBJ1-4, with no clear D. The CDR3 contains 11 residues. Germline V gene data show CDR1 as LNHNV and CDR2 as YYDKDF (reference sequence). The germline V and J ends were trimmed by 5 bases and 12 bases, with 10 bases remaining between them. CDR3 nucleotide sequence: TGTGCCACCAGCCCCGACGAGGAACTGTTTTTT. Encoded protein: CATSPDEELFF.

There are a few counts of this clone. This chain links TRBV5-4 with TRBJ1-5, with 8 positions matching TRBD1. CDR3 length equals 15 residues. Per the germline V gene, CDR1 is SGHNT and CDR2 is YYREEE (reference sequence). V shed 2 bases and J 4 bases; nucleotides not matched to a gene: 5. The CDR3 spells CASSFGGTGNQPQHF. In DNA form, the CDR3 reads TGTGCCAGCAGCTTCGGTGGGACAGGTAATCAGCCCCAGCATTTT.

This chain links TRBV29-1 with TRBJ1-2; 12 bases are a match to TRBD1. Looked up from germline, CDR1 is SQVTM and CDR2 is ANQGSEA. Unmatched junction bases numbered 6, after V lost 7 bases and J lost 0 bases. This CDR3 spans 15 amino acids. The DNA of the CDR3 is TGCAGCGCGCGGGGACAGGGGGCCTCTAACTATGGCTACACCTTC. The encoded protein is CSARGQGASNYGYTF.

The chain is built from TRBV5-1 and TRBJ1-2; no firm D call. Per germline, CDR1 SGHRS and CDR2 YFSETQ. Trimming stripped 8 bases from V and 7 bases from J, with 15 bases between. The CDR3 is 12 residues long. The CDR3 sequence: CASARGYGGYTF. Here the CDR3 DNA reads TGCGCCAGTGCAAGAGGGTATGGTGGCTACACCTTC.

J is TRBJ1-1 and V is TRBV6-1, with 10 bases lining up with TRBD1. Germline loops: CDR1 MNHNS, CDR2 SASEGT. This CDR3 is built from 14 residues. V dropped 7 bases and J dropped 7; count of bases not matched to a gene: 9. CDR3 protein: CASMLGTGDYEAFF. CDR3 DNA: TGTGCCAGCATGCTAGGGACAGGGGACTATGAAGCTTTCTTT.